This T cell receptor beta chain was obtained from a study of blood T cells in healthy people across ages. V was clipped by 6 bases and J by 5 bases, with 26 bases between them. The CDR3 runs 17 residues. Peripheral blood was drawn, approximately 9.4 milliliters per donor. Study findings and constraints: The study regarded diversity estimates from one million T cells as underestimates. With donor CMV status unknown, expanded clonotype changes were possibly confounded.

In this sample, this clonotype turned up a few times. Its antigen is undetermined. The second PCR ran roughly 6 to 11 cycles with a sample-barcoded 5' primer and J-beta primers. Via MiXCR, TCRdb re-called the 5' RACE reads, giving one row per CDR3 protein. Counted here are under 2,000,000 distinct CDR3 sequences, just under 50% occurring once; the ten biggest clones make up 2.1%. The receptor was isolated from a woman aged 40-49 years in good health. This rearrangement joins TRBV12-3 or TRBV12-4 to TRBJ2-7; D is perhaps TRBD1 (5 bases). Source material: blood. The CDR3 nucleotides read TGTGCCAGCAGCGTAGCCGGTGGGCAGGGTATTTTCGACGAGCAGTACTTC. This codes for CASSVAGGQGIFDEQYF.